The 30 T cell receptor beta chains presented below share a single source sample, sequenced in a study of T-cell memory formation after mild COVID-19. TCRdb recomputed calls from the 5' RACE reads with MiXCR, one row per CDR3 protein. The sample carries 210,000 or so distinct CDR3 sequences, under 12% recorded once. Sequencing used PBMCs or a T cell subset sorted from them (not recorded which). The origin of the receptors is a man younger than 35 who had mild COVID-19 (a few samples of this study predate the infection). Cell type and time point are not known.

This clonotype was detected only a few times. The rearrangement uses TRBV5-1 and TRBJ2-1, with D possibly TRBD1 on 5 matching bases. Looked up from germline, CDR1 is SGHRS and CDR2 is YFSETQ. The V end was cut by 0 bases, the J end by 0 bases, with 10 bases between. The CDR3 sequence is 16 residues long. DNA of the CDR3: TGCGCCAGCAGCTTGGGACAGTTGAGCTCCTACAATGAGCAGTTCTTC. Its protein product is CASSLGQLSSYNEQFF.

This clonotype turned up a few times. The genes are TRBV28 and TRBJ1-1, with no clear D. V lost 8 bases, J lost 2 bases, and 18 bases lay in between. This CDR3 contains 15 residues. Per the germline V gene, CDR1 is MDHEN and CDR2 is SYDVKM. As DNA, the CDR3 is TGTGCCAGCCCAGGCGGGGAAAAAAAAAACACTGAAGCTTTCTTT. Translation gives CASPGGEKKNTEAFF.

This clonotype was detected a few times. The CDR3 protein is CASSPSGSSSYNEQFF. For the CDR3, the DNA is TGTGCCAGCAGCCCTAGCGGGTCGAGCTCCTACAATGAGCAGTTCTTC. The gene calls are TRBV4-2 and TRBJ2-1, with TRBD2 identical over 8 bases. This CDR3 has 16 amino acids. V lost 4 bases to trimming and J lost 0 bases; unmatched junction nucleotides: 5. CDR1 LGHNA and CDR2 YNFKEQ come from the germline V gene.

The chain uses TRBV6-6 and TRBJ2-7; 7 bases match TRBD1. With 5 bases clipped from V and 4 bases from J, the junction kept 8 bases outside the gene matches. This CDR3 spans 14 amino acids. CDR1 and CDR2 from the germline V gene are MNHNY and SVGAGI (reference sequence). CDR3 region: CASSEPHRGYEQYV. CDR3 DNA sequence: TGTGCCAGCAGTGAACCCCACAGGGGATACGAGCAGTACGTC.

This clonotype was detected only a few times. The J gene is TRBJ1-2, the V gene TRBV10-3, with TRBD1 as a possible D gene (6 bases). V lost 7 bases and J lost 1, with 16 bases in between. The CDR3 contains 15 residues. Germline V gives CDR1 ENHRY, CDR2 SYGVKD. CDR3: CAITRTDQSNYGYTF. CDR3 coding DNA: TGTGCCATCACCAGGACAGACCAGAGTAACTATGGCTACACCTTC.

The gene calls are TRBV20-1 and TRBJ1-1; D possibly corresponds to TRBD1 (6 bases). The CDR3 length is 14 residues. From germline, CDR1 is DFQATT and CDR2 SNEGSKA (reference sequence). The V and J ends lost 3 bases and 1 base respectively, with 12 bases between them. CDR3 in amino acids: CSARLGHPNTEAFF. The CDR3 coding sequence is TGCAGTGCTAGGTTGGGACACCCGAACACTGAAGCTTTCTTT.

The J gene is TRBJ1-5, the V gene TRBV12-3 or TRBV12-4; TRBD1 aligns across 8 bases. Trimming cost V 5 bases and J 7 bases; bases outside gene matches: 16. This CDR3 is built from 17 residues. The CDR3: CASSLHPSQGAEQPQHF. CDR3 coding DNA: TGTGCCAGCAGTCTACATCCCTCGCAGGGGGCGGAACAGCCCCAGCATTTT.

J is TRBJ2-5 and V is TRBV6-1; D might be TRBD1 (6 bases). The V end was cut by 6 bases, the J end by 4 bases, with 12 bases between. The CDR3 totals 13 residues. The germline V gene has CDR1 MNHNS and CDR2 SASEGT. CDR3 sequence (DNA): TGTGCCAGCAGATCAGGACAGTCAGAGACCCAGTACTTC. Encoded protein: CASRSGQSETQYF.

This clonotype has a handful of counts. This chain connects TRBV4-2 to TRBJ1-5; D remains unclear. The CDR3 totals 13 residues. Germline V CDR1 and CDR2: LGHNA, YNFKEQ. V shed 3 bases and J shed 5 bases, with 8 bases lying between them. CDR3 DNA sequence: TGTGCCAGCAGCCAGGATAACTATCAGCCCCAGCATTTT. This encodes CASSQDNYQPQHF.

This clonotype came up many times. The gene calls are TRBV7-2 and TRBJ2-2; tentative D call: TRBD1 (5 bases). CDR3 length: 12 amino acids. Germline V lookup: CDR1 SGHTA, CDR2 FQGNSA. Trimming removed 5 bases at V and 8 bases at J, with 9 bases between. As DNA, the CDR3 is TGTGCCAGCAGCCGCCACAGGGGGGAGCTGTTTTTT. This gives the protein CASSRHRGELFF.

There are many counts of this clonotype. This chain joins TRBV5-1 and TRBJ2-7, with D possibly being TRBD1 (6 bases). Trimming removed 1 base at V and 6 bases at J, with 11 bases between. The CDR3 covers 13 residues. Looked up from germline, CDR1 is SGHRS and CDR2 is YFSETQ. The CDR3 DNA follows: TGCGCCAGCAGCTTGCCGGACAGTAGCGAGCAGTACTTC. This codes for CASSLPDSSEQYF.

This clonotype has just a few counts. V gene TRBV12-3 or TRBV12-4 combines with J gene TRBJ1-1, with 7 bases lining up with TRBD1. V lost 5 bases, J lost 6 bases, and 6 bases stayed unmatched. The CDR3 contains 13 residues. DNA of the CDR3: TGTGCCAGCAGTGACAGGGTGATGGCTGAAGCTTTCTTT. Translation gives CASSDRVMAEAFF.

In this sample, this clonotype turned up many times. The rearrangement uses TRBV5-1 and TRBJ2-2, with D perhaps matching TRBD1 or TRBD2 (5 bases each). Deletions cut 7 bases from V and 0 bases from J, with 13 bases between. The CDR3 sequence is 15 residues long. Looked up from germline, CDR1 is SGHRS and CDR2 is YFSETQ. As DNA, the CDR3 is TGCGCCAGCGCTCGGGACGGCCCGAACACCGGGGAGCTGTTTTTT. Protein product: CASARDGPNTGELFF.

Comments on this clonotype: This may arise from a read error, as a much more abundant clone is one base away. The gene calls are TRBV10-3 and TRBJ2-5; D is ambiguous. The germline V gene has CDR1 ENHRY and CDR2 SYGVKD. The CDR3 covers 12 residues. This chain's CDR3 is CAISAGVETHYF. In nucleotides, the CDR3 is TGTGCCATCAGTGCCGGCGTGGAGACCCATTACTTC.

The CDR3 region is CSTRGSYNEQFF. CDR3 in DNA: TGCAGTACCAGGGGTTCCTACAATGAGCAGTTCTTC. This sequence joins TRBV20-1 and TRBJ2-1; weak D call: TRBD1 (6 bases). V was clipped by 8 bases and J by 1 base, with 9 bases between them. The CDR3 consists of 12 residues. Germline-derived CDR1 and CDR2 are DFQATT and SNEGSKA (reference sequence).

This clonotype was observed a handful of times. The chain joins TRBV4-1 to TRBJ2-3; TRBD2 aligns across 13 bases. V lost 4 bases, J lost 2 bases, and 3 bases stayed unmatched. The CDR3 has 16 residues. Germline values: CDR1 MGHRA, CDR2 YSYEKL. CDR3 amino acids: CASSLGLAGVTDTQYF. The CDR3 DNA sequence: TGCGCCAGCAGCCTAGGACTAGCGGGGGTCACAGATACGCAGTATTTT.

The chain links TRBV5-6 to TRBJ2-4; D remains ambiguous. There are 15 residues in the CDR3. Deletions cut 3 bases from V and 0 bases from J, with 10 bases between. Germline CDR1 reads SGHDT; CDR2 reads YYEEEE. CDR3 protein: CASSSMVLAKNIQYF. In DNA form, the CDR3 reads TGTGCCAGCAGCTCGATGGTTCTAGCCAAAAACATTCAGTACTTC.

This clonotype was detected only a few times. The chain is built from TRBV10-3 and TRBJ2-2, with D tentatively TRBD1 (5 bases). Germline assignment: CDR1 ENHRY and CDR2 SYGVKD. CDR3 size: 15 residues. Trimming shortened V by 4 bases and J by 1 base, and 10 bases separated the two germline ends. The CDR3 region is CAISGLQGNTGELFF. DNA of the CDR3: TGTGCCATCAGTGGTCTCCAGGGGAACACCGGGGAGCTGTTTTTT.

The chain has TRBV20-1 and TRBJ1-3, with D perhaps matching TRBD1 (5 bases). There are 12 residues in the CDR3. Germline V gives CDR1 DFQATT, CDR2 SNEGSKA (reference sequence). V was pared by 7 bases and J by 3 bases, with 10 bases between. The DNA for the CDR3 is TGCAGTGGCAGGGATGGTGGAAACACCATATATTTT. Translated: CSGRDGGNTIYF.

This clonotype was recorded many times. The chain is built from TRBV5-1 and TRBJ2-3; D is undetermined. Trimming removed 3 bases at V and 0 bases at J, with 11 bases between. CDR1 and CDR2 (germline): SGHRS, YFSETQ. The CDR3 contains 15 residues. The CDR3 region is CASSSTFGSTDTQYF. CDR3 DNA: TGCGCCAGCAGCTCCACCTTCGGGAGCACAGATACGCAGTATTTT.

This clonotype was recorded a few times. The chain links TRBV19 to TRBJ2-3, with no clear D. The germline V gene has CDR1 LNHDA and CDR2 SQIVND (reference sequence). The CDR3 totals 12 residues. V was trimmed by 3 bases and J by 9 bases, leaving 10 bases between them. CDR3 nucleotides: TGTGCCAGTAGTATCGAACCGGACACGCAGTATTTT. This sequence encodes CASSIEPDTQYF.

Of note for this clonotype: One end of the junction fails to match germline, which may point to a read error. The V gene is TRBV28, the J gene TRBJ1-5; D is unresolved. Looked up from germline, CDR1 is MDHEN and CDR2 is SYDVKM. The CDR3 totals 14 residues. CDR3 sequence reads: CAISPPTIRQPQHF. CDR3 bases: TGTGCCATCAGTCCCCCGACCATCCGGCAGCCCCAGCATTTT.

This clonotype was seen more than once but under ten times. CDR3 region: CSARDREQPQHF. The CDR3 nucleotides read TGCAGTGCTAGAGACAGGGAACAGCCCCAGCATTTT. V usage is TRBV20-1 and J usage is TRBJ1-5; D might be TRBD1 (5 bases). Germline V CDR1 and CDR2: DFQATT, SNEGSKA (reference sequence). This CDR3 has 12 amino acids. The ends were cut back, 0 bases at V and 7 bases at J, with 7 bases in the middle.

This clonotype was recorded many times. The chain employs TRBV28 and TRBJ2-3; unclear D gene. Per the germline V gene, CDR1 is MDHEN and CDR2 is SYDVKM. The CDR3 loop spans 12 amino acids. With 3 bases removed from V and 3 bases from J, the gap between germline ends came to 4 bases. CDR3 residues: CASSLLTDTQYF. For the CDR3, the DNA is TGTGCCAGCAGTTTGCTAACAGATACGCAGTATTTT.

This sequence joins TRBV5-1 and TRBJ2-5; D not resolved. V was cut by 0 bases and J by 3 bases, with 6 bases left in between. The CDR3 spans 13 residues. Germline V gene lookup returns CDR1 SGHRS and CDR2 YFSETQ. The CDR3 coding sequence is TGCGCCAGCAGCTTGGAAGGAAAAGAGACCCAGTACTTC. It yields the protein CASSLEGKETQYF.

This chain uses TRBV12-3 or TRBV12-4 with TRBJ1-2; 7 nucleotides agree with TRBD1. After removal of 1 base from V and 8 bases from J, the junction contained 4 bases not matched to a gene. The CDR3 runs to 13 residues. DNA of the CDR3: TGTGCCAGCAGTTTAGGGCAGGGGGTCGGCTACACCTTC. Translating gives CASSLGQGVGYTF.

This clonotype was observed a few times. The J gene is TRBJ2-7, the V gene TRBV20-1; tentative D call: TRBD1 (5 bases). Trimming removed 0 bases from V and 5 bases from J, with 8 bases in between. The V gene's germline CDR1 is DFQATT and CDR2 SNEGSKA (reference sequence). CDR3 size: 12 residues. For the CDR3, the DNA is TGCAGTGCTAGAGAGCAGGGCAACGAGCAGTACGTC. Translating gives CSAREQGNEQYV.

This clonotype was observed a few times. Written as DNA, the CDR3 is TGTGCCAGCAGATTAGGACAGGGGGCGAACTATGGCTACACCTTC. The encoded protein is CASRLGQGANYGYTF. The V gene is TRBV6-1, the J gene TRBJ1-2, with TRBD1 identical over 11 bases. V shed 6 bases, J shed 2 bases, and the junction held 5 bases outside the gene matches. The germline gives CDR1 MNHNS, CDR2 SASEGT. This CDR3 region has 15 residues.

This clonotype was counted many times. The rearrangement joins TRBV6-5 to TRBJ2-5, with D perhaps TRBD2 (5 bases). CDR3 length: 16 amino acids. Germline V gene data show CDR1 as MNHEY and CDR2 as SVGAGI. V lost 0 bases, J lost 1 base, and 12 bases lay in between. As DNA, the CDR3 is TGTGCCAGCAGTTACTCGACCGCCGGACTCCAAGAGACCCAGTACTTC. This gives the protein CASSYSTAGLQETQYF.

This clonotype has a handful of counts. The V gene is TRBV4-1, the J gene TRBJ2-4, with D perhaps matching TRBD2 (5 bases). Deletions cut 1 base from V and 1 base from J, with 11 bases between. The CDR3 sequence is 16 residues long. Germline V gene sequence: CDR1 MGHRA, CDR2 YSYEKL. CDR3 DNA sequence: TGCGCCAGCAGCCAAGGGGGAGCTAGGGCCAAAAACATTCAGTACTTC. This sequence encodes CASSQGGARAKNIQYF.